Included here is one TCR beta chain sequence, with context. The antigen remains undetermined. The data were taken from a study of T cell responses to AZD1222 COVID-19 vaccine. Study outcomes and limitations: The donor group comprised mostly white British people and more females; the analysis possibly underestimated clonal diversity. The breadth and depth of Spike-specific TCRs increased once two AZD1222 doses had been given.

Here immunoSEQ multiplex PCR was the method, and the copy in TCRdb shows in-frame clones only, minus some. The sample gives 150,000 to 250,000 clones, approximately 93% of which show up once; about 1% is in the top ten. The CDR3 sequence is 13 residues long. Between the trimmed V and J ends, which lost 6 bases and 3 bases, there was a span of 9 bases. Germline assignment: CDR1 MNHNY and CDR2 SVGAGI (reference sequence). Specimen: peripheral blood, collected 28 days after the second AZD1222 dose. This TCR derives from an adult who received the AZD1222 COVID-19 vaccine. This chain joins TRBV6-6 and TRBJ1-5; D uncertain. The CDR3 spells CASRVSLNQPQHF. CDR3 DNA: TGTGCCAGCAGGGTCAGCCTCAATCAGCCCCAGCATTTT.